Following are 30 T cell receptor beta chains from one sample sequenced in a study of blood T cell repertoires in COVID-19. Measured with immunoSEQ multiplex PCR; TCRdb has only the in-frame clones, and not every one. The table shows 50,000 to 65,000 clones, with about 85% occurring only once. The source material was peripheral blood. The receptors were gathered from a woman older than 75 with COVID-19, enrolled during active disease.

The rearrangement links TRBV2 to TRBJ2-1, with 7 bases fitting TRBD2. The J segment lost 3 bases and the V segment lost 4 bases, leaving 0 bases of the junction unmatched. Germline loops: CDR1 SNHLY, CDR2 FYNNEI. The CDR3 is made up of 13 amino acids. The CDR3 region has the DNA TGTGCCAGCAGTGCGGGGGGCTACAATGAGCAGTTCTTC. This gives the protein CASSAGGYNEQFF.

The chain has TRBV24-1 and TRBJ2-3, with 13 positions matching TRBD2. V dropped 4 bases and J dropped 6; count of bases not matched to a gene: 6. Germline V CDR1 and CDR2: KGHDR, SFDVKD. This CDR3 region has 16 residues. CDR3 sequence reads: CATSEGTSGARDTQYF. CDR3 nucleotides: TGTGCCACCAGTGAAGGGACTAGCGGGGCGAGGGATACGCAGTATTTT.

The chain uses TRBV7-9 and TRBJ1-1; D remains unclear. Trimming took off 5 bases at V and 2 bases at J, with 6 bases between the two ends. CDR1 is SEHNR, CDR2 FQNEAQ, per germline (reference sequence). This CDR3 comprises 12 residues. The CDR3 loop is CASSIRNTEAFF. The DNA for the CDR3 is TGTGCCAGCAGCATCCGTAACACTGAAGCTTTCTTT.

This clone was recorded only once. As DNA, the CDR3 is TGCGCCAGCAGATGGGACAGGGTGACTGAAGCTTTCTTT. It encodes CASRWDRVTEAFF. V gene TRBV10-2 combines with J gene TRBJ1-1; 9 bases fit TRBD1. Germline CDR1 reads WSHSY; CDR2 reads SAAADI. V was clipped by 6 bases and J by 5 bases; unmatched bases: 4. The CDR3 extends over 13 amino acids.

The J gene is TRBJ2-1, the V gene TRBV11-2; 8 bases match TRBD2. Germline CDR1 SGHAT, CDR2 FQNNGV. Trimming cost V 4 bases and J 0 bases; bases outside gene matches: 8. CDR3 length equals 17 residues. The CDR3: CASSSGSGGSSYNEQFF. CDR3 in DNA: TGTGCCAGCAGCTCCGGGAGCGGGGGTAGCTCCTACAATGAGCAGTTCTTC.

This chain uses TRBV3-1 (or the pseudogene TRBV3-2) with TRBJ2-5; 8 bases map to TRBD2. The CDR3 totals 15 residues. The junction had 2 bases not matched to a gene; V was cut back by 2 bases and J by 0 bases. Per germline, CDR1 LGHDT and CDR2 YNNKEL (reference sequence). CDR3 residues: CASSQTSGNQETQYF. The CDR3, as DNA: TGTGCCAGCAGCCAAACTAGCGGAAACCAAGAGACCCAGTACTTC.

The chain employs TRBV6-5 and TRBJ1-2, with 7 bases fitting TRBD1. With 3 bases clipped from V and 4 bases from J, the junction kept 8 bases outside the gene matches. The CDR3 sequence is 15 residues long. Germline lookup yields CDR1 MNHEY and CDR2 SVGAGI. The CDR3 protein is CASSYRTGLTYGYTF. The CDR3 DNA follows: TGTGCCAGCAGTTATCGGACAGGTCTTACCTATGGCTACACCTTC.

The V gene is TRBV3-1 (or the pseudogene TRBV3-2), the J gene TRBJ1-4, with 10 nucleotides matching TRBD1. The V segment lost 2 bases and the J segment 8 bases; nucleotides outside the gene matches: 2. CDR3 length: 14 amino acids. Germline V gene sequence: CDR1 LGHDT, CDR2 YNNKEL (reference sequence). The CDR3 region has the DNA TGTGCCAGCAGCCAACAGACAGGGGGCGAAAAACTGTTTTTT. Its protein product is CASSQQTGGEKLFF.

There are a few counts of this clone. Relative to the germline gene, one junction end is altered; a read error may explain this. The V and J genes are TRBV19 and TRBJ1-3; the match to TRBD1 covers 7 bases. CDR3 length equals 13 residues. Germline values: CDR1 LNHDA, CDR2 SQIVND (reference sequence). The CDR3 sequence is CASSATGTVRVNF. CDR3 nucleotides: TGTGCCAGTAGTGCGACCGGGACAGTTCGCGTCAATTTT.

The chain couples TRBV6-5 to TRBJ1-1; 8 positions agree with TRBD1. This CDR3 has 15 residues. The germline V gene encodes CDR1 MNHEY and CDR2 SVGAGI. V lost 2 bases and J lost 1; bases outside the gene matches: 3. CDR3 region: CASSYNDRGNTEAFF. Written as DNA, the CDR3 is TGTGCCAGCAGTTACAACGACAGGGGGAACACTGAAGCTTTCTTT.

The J gene is TRBJ2-2, the V gene TRBV3-1 (or the pseudogene TRBV3-2), with TRBD2 identical over 7 bases. CDR3 length equals 14 residues. Germline CDR1 LGHDT, CDR2 YNNKEL (reference sequence). Losses at the gene ends were 4 bases for V and 6 bases for J; bases not matched to a gene: 5. The CDR3 DNA reads as TGTGCCAGCAGCCCGCGGGGGACGGCCGGGGAGCTGTTTTTT. Its protein product is CASSPRGTAGELFF.

The V and J genes are TRBV24-1 and TRBJ1-2; 9 bases are shared with TRBD1. Germline CDR1 is KGHDR and CDR2 is SFDVKD. The CDR3 loop spans 14 amino acids. Unmatched junction bases numbered 5, after V lost 3 bases and J lost 7 bases. In nucleotides, the CDR3 is TGTGCCACCAGTGATCGGGACAGGGCTTCTGGCTACACCTTC. Its protein product is CATSDRDRASGYTF.

V gene TRBV9 combines with J gene TRBJ2-5; weak D call: TRBD2 (7 bases). The V end was cut by 0 bases, the J end by 1 base, with 16 bases between. The CDR3 is made up of 17 amino acids. Looked up from germline, CDR1 is SGDLS and CDR2 is YYNGEE. CDR3 sequence (DNA): TGTGCCAGCAGCGTAGCGGTGCGGGGGACAATCCAAGAGACCCAGTACTTC. Translating gives CASSVAVRGTIQETQYF.

This chain connects TRBV18 to TRBJ1-1; D unclear. The CDR3 has 17 residues. The V gene's germline CDR1 is KGHSH and CDR2 LQKENI. Trimming shortened V by 1 base and J by 1 base, and 16 bases separated the two germline ends. DNA of the CDR3: TGTGCCAGCTCACCACTGAGGGCCTCCGACTCGAACACTGAAGCTTTCTTT. Translation: CASSPLRASDSNTEAFF.

The chain couples TRBV5-4 to TRBJ2-7; 12 bases agree with TRBD2. The V segment lost 0 bases and the J segment 1 base; nucleotides outside the gene matches: 5. Germline V CDR1 and CDR2: SGHNT, YYREEE (reference sequence). The CDR3 contains 17 residues. The CDR3 nucleotides are TGTGCCAGCAGCTTGGCTAGCGGGGGGGCGGTTTCCTACGAGCAGTACTTC. Protein product: CASSLASGGAVSYEQYF.

This clone was detected once. The V call is TRBV5-4, the J call TRBJ2-7; D is unclear. V lost 0 bases and J 7 bases, leaving 17 bases between the germline ends. The CDR3 is made up of 15 amino acids. Germline CDR1 is SGHNT and CDR2 is YYREEE (reference sequence). The chain's CDR3 is CASSLAWRPEVEQYF. As DNA, the CDR3 is TGTGCCAGCAGCTTGGCCTGGAGACCAGAAGTTGAGCAGTACTTC.

The V gene is TRBV29-1, the J gene TRBJ1-2, with D possibly being TRBD1 (6 bases). The CDR3 is 12 amino acids. With 5 bases removed from V and 8 bases from J, the gap between germline ends came to 15 bases. Germline values: CDR1 SQVTM, CDR2 ANQGSEA. In DNA form, the CDR3 reads TGCAGCGTTTTTGGACAGTCTTGGGGCTACACCTTC. Its protein product is CSVFGQSWGYTF. Full variable domain (remainder filled in from reference TRBV29-1 and TRBJ1-2): SAVISQKPSRDICQRGTSLTIQCQVDSQVTMMFWYRQQPGQSLTLIATANQGSEATYESGFVIDKFPISRPNLTFSTLTVSNMSPEDSSIYLCSVFGQSWGYTFGSGTRLTVV.

The chain combines TRBV12-3 or TRBV12-4 with TRBJ1-5; D perhaps matches TRBD1 (5 bases). Trimming cost V 6 bases and J 10 bases, with 13 bases left between them. The CDR3 spans 12 residues. CDR3 loop: CASSRQRTPQHF. The CDR3 DNA sequence: TGTGCCAGCAGCAGACAGCGCACACCCCAGCATTTT.

The chain uses TRBV12-3 or TRBV12-4 and TRBJ2-7, with 7 bases lining up with TRBD1. V was clipped by 6 bases and J by 1 base; unmatched bases: 3. The CDR3 contains 13 residues. CDR3 sequence: CASRPGQSYEQYF. The CDR3 DNA is TGTGCCAGCAGACCGGGACAGTCCTACGAGCAGTACTTC.

The chain carries TRBV29-1 and TRBJ1-1; perhaps TRBD1 as D (6 bases). This CDR3 comprises 13 residues. Trimming left V 1 base short and J 5 bases short, with 11 bases between. Germline V CDR1 and CDR2: SQVTM, ANQGSEA. CDR3 region: CSVEAGGGTEAFF. The CDR3 DNA reads TGCAGCGTTGAAGCGGGGGGCGGGACTGAAGCTTTCTTT.

The V gene is TRBV5-1, the J gene TRBJ2-7; D unresolved. The ends were cut back, 4 bases at V and 3 bases at J, with 20 bases in the middle. The CDR3 has 16 amino acids. Per germline, CDR1 SGHRS and CDR2 YFSETQ. The CDR3 loop is CASSPSPRLRGYEQYF. Here the CDR3 DNA reads TGCGCCAGCAGCCCATCCCCAAGACTCAGAGGCTACGAGCAGTACTTC.

The chain carries TRBV15 and TRBJ2-1; possible D gene TRBD1, 6 bases. The CDR3 runs 15 residues. V was clipped by 0 bases and J by 8 bases, with 14 bases between them. The germline V gene encodes CDR1 LNHNV and CDR2 YYDKDF (reference sequence). The CDR3 DNA is TGTGCCACCAGCAGAGATTGGTTCGAGGGGGATGAGCAGTTCTTC. Translation: CATSRDWFEGDEQFF. Full variable domain (remainder filled in from reference TRBV15 and TRBJ2-1): DAMVIQNPRYQVTQFGKPVTLSCSQTLNHNVMYWYQQKSSQAPKLLFHYYDKDFNNEADTPDNFQSRRPNTSFCFLDIRSPGLGDTAMYLCATSRDWFEGDEQFFGPGTRLTVL.

The V call is TRBV6-4, the J call TRBJ1-1; no firm D call. The V gene's germline CDR1 is MRHNA and CDR2 SNTAGT. The CDR3 totals 11 residues. Trimming shortened V by 5 bases and J by 10 bases, and 11 bases separated the two germline ends. CDR3 DNA sequence: TGTGCCAGCAGTAATTTACGGGGAGCTTTCTTT. Protein sequence: CASSNLRGAFF.

The chain couples TRBV18 to TRBJ2-2, with D unclear. The germline V gene encodes CDR1 KGHSH and CDR2 LQKENI. There are 13 residues in the CDR3. V shed 1 base and J shed 6 bases, with 6 bases lying between them. CDR3 sequence reads: CASSPQLSGELFF. The CDR3 DNA reads TGTGCCAGCTCACCACAACTTTCCGGGGAGCTGTTTTTT.

This clone was seen only a few times. This sequence joins TRBV6-2 or TRBV6-3 and TRBJ2-6; 13 nucleotides agree with TRBD2. V lost 5 bases to trimming and J lost 0 bases; unmatched junction nucleotides: 4. Germline assignment: CDR1 MNHEY and CDR2 SVGEGT. There are 18 residues in the CDR3. CDR3: CASSRTSGGASGANVLTF. The CDR3 coding sequence is TGTGCCAGCAGTAGGACTAGCGGGGGTGCCTCTGGGGCCAACGTCCTGACTTTC.

This chain links TRBV5-1 with TRBJ2-7; maybe TRBD1 (6 bases). The CDR3 runs to 13 residues. Per germline, CDR1 SGHRS and CDR2 YFSETQ. Trimming took 3 bases from V and 2 from J, leaving 9 bases between them. In DNA form, the CDR3 reads TGCGCCAGCAGCTATGACAGGACCTACGAGCAGTACTTC. Its translation: CASSYDRTYEQYF.

Only one count was recorded for this clone. This rearrangement joins TRBV19 to TRBJ1-2; 9 nucleotides line up with TRBD1. V shed 1 base, J shed 5 bases, and the junction held 5 bases outside the gene matches. The CDR3 has 15 amino acids. Germline lookup yields CDR1 LNHDA and CDR2 SQIVND (reference sequence). CDR3 in amino acids: CASSIVGQGSYGYTF. CDR3 nucleotide sequence: TGTGCCAGTAGTATAGTCGGACAGGGGAGTTATGGCTACACCTTC. Looking up the rest from reference TRBV19 and TRBJ1-2 gives the full variable domain: DGGITQSPKYLFRKEGQNVTLSCEQNLNHDAMYWYRQDPGQGLRLIYYSQIVNDFQKGDIAEGYSVSREKKESFPLTVTSAQKNPTAFYLCASSIVGQGSYGYTFGSGTRLTVV.

This clone was seen once. The rearrangement uses TRBV6-5 and TRBJ2-1, with 8 bases matching TRBD2. This CDR3 has 13 amino acids. Looked up from germline, CDR1 is MNHEY and CDR2 is SVGAGI. V lost 6 bases and J lost 7; bases outside the gene matches: 5. The DNA for the CDR3 is TGTGCCAGCAGAAGACTAGCGACGAATGAGCAGTTCTTC. As protein: CASRRLATNEQFF.

This clone was counted once. A read error may produce the germline difference seen at one junction end. V and J are TRBV13 and TRBJ1-6, with 9 bases that match TRBD1. The CDR3 covers 16 residues. Germline values: CDR1 PRHDT, CDR2 FYEKMQ (reference sequence). CDR3 nucleotides: TGTGCCAGCAGCCTAGGGACAGGGACATCTAATTCACCCCTCCACTTT. Translated: CASSLGTGTSNSPLHF.

The chain recombines TRBV11-2 with TRBJ1-4; tentatively, D is TRBD1 (5 bases). V was pared by 5 bases and J by 5 bases, with 9 bases between. The CDR3 has 13 amino acids. Germline values: CDR1 SGHAT, CDR2 FQNNGV. The CDR3 reads CASSPRANEKLFF. The CDR3 nucleotides are TGTGCCAGCAGCCCCAGGGCGAATGAAAAACTGTTTTTT.